This T cell receptor beta chain was sequenced during a study of shared clonotypes between healthy human individuals. A deep-level run was used for the assay. The protocol was immunoSEQ multiplex PCR, while the TCRdb copy is restricted to in-frame clones and leaves out a portion. The data show under 2.5 million clones, roughly 90% seen once. In germline, CDR1 is SGHVS, CDR2 FQNEAQ. V dropped 2 bases and J dropped 7; count of bases not matched to a gene: 5. The CDR3 is 15 amino acids. Study outcomes and limitations: A generally larger estimated richness was seen in naive subsets than in memory subsets.

About this clone: What it binds is not known.

Sequencing used naive CD4+ T cells from PBMCs. This sample's subset: CD45RA+ positively selected. This clonotype originated in a man younger than 35 in good health. Some clones in this sample may be carry-over from other donors' samples. This chain uses TRBV7-8 with TRBJ2-1; 10 nucleotides match TRBD2. Here the CDR3 DNA reads TGTGCCAGCAGCTTAATAGCGGGAGGCATTAATGAGCAGTTCTTC. Translation gives CASSLIAGGINEQFF.